Listed below are T cell receptor beta chains from one sample, sequenced in a study of cytomegalovirus exposure and HLA in healthy donors. Assay: immunoSEQ multiplex PCR; the TCRdb copy retains only in-frame clones and omits some. The repertoire holds over 150,000 clones, with around four fifths as singletons. The material sequenced was PBMCs. These receptors all stem from a woman between 45 and 60 years old in good health and CMV-seropositive. Both conserved end residues are part of each CDR3. A D gene is named only where the DNA matches it firmly. Expanded clones are given a class, and other clones once, few, many or no size at all.

CDR3 protein,CDR3 DNA,D gene,V gene,clone size,J gene
CASRAPDSTDTQYF,TGTGCCAGCCGGGCCCCGGACTCCACAGATACGCAGTATTTT,-,TRBV6-5,-,TRBJ2-3
CSVGHWSSYEQYF,TGCAGCGTGGGACATTGGAGCTCCTACGAGCAGTACTTC,-,TRBV29-1,-,TRBJ2-7
CASSEGLAGEETQYF,TGTGCCAGTAGTGAGGGACTAGCGGGGGAAGAGACCCAGTACTTC,TRBD2,TRBV19,-,TRBJ2-5
CASSFRVSSYNEQFF,TGTGCCAGCAGCTTCAGGGTATCCTCCTACAATGAGCAGTTCTTC,-,TRBV5-4,-,TRBJ2-1
CASSYGQGDNQPQHF,TGTGCCAGCAGCTACGGACAGGGGGACAATCAGCCCCAGCATTTT,TRBD1,TRBV7-9,-,TRBJ1-5
CASSEAGLSTEAFF,TGTGCCAGCAGTGAAGCGGGACTGAGCACTGAAGCTTTCTTT,-,TRBV6-1,-,TRBJ1-1
CASSRQEGANGLTF,TGTGCCAGCTCTCGACAGGAGGGGGCCAACGGCCTGACTTTC,-,TRBV18,-,TRBJ2-6
CAWSLQGVLPYEQYF,TGTGCCTGGTCCCTACAGGGAGTACTGCCCTACGAGCAGTACTTC,-,TRBV5-4,-,TRBJ2-7
CASSPQGSTGELFF,TGTGCCAGCAGCCCCCAGGGTTCTACCGGGGAGCTGTTTTTT,-,TRBV7-2,few,TRBJ2-2
CASSYRAGQSFYEQYF,TGTGCCAGCAGCTACCGGGCGGGACAGTCCTTCTACGAGCAGTACTTC,-,TRBV7-2,-,TRBJ2-7
CASSLEGGGAYNEQFF,TGTGCCAGCAGCTTAGAGGGCGGGGGGGCCTACAATGAGCAGTTCTTC,TRBD2,TRBV11-3,-,TRBJ2-1
CASGGAGEQYF,TGTGCCAGCGGGGGGGCCGGCGAGCAGTACTTC,-,TRBV28,-,TRBJ2-7
CSGGQGPRADTQYF,TGCAGCGGTGGACAAGGCCCTCGGGCAGATACGCAGTATTTT,-,TRBV29-1,-,TRBJ2-3
CASSQDLGGLTYNEQFF,TGTGCCAGCAGCCAAGATCTAGGAGGACTAACCTACAATGAGCAGTTCTTC,-,TRBV4-2,-,TRBJ2-1
CASSLVAGSNEKLFF,TGCGCCAGCAGCTTGGTCGCAGGATCTAATGAAAAACTGTTTTTT,-,TRBV5-1,few,TRBJ1-4
CASSGGQANQPQHF,TGTGCCAGCAGTGGAGGACAGGCCAATCAGCCCCAGCATTTT,TRBD1,TRBV28,-,TRBJ1-5
CASRQLAASYEQYF,TGTGCCAGCAGACAACTAGCGGCCTCCTACGAGCAGTACTTC,TRBD2,TRBV6-5,-,TRBJ2-7
CASSPNRGLSNEQFF,TGTGCCAGCAGCCCAAACAGGGGTTTGTCCAATGAGCAGTTCTTC,TRBD1,TRBV28,-,TRBJ2-1
CASSPFSGLSHNEQFF,TGTGCCAGCAGCCCATTTAGCGGGTTATCCCACAATGAGCAGTTCTTC,TRBD2,TRBV9,-,TRBJ2-1
CASSEEGTVRGETQYF,TGTGCCAGCAGTGAGGAGGGAACAGTACGGGGAGAGACCCAGTACTTC,-,TRBV25-1,-,TRBJ2-5
CASRQSTDTQYF,TGTGCCAGCAGACAGAGCACAGATACGCAGTATTTT,-,TRBV28,-,TRBJ2-3
CASSLDWTAGGYTF,TGTGCCAGCAGTCTGGATTGGACAGCGGGAGGCTACACCTTC,-,TRBV6-5,once,TRBJ1-2
CASSTGSGYTF,TGTGCCAGCAGCACAGGGTCTGGCTACACCTTC,-,TRBV6-5,-,TRBJ1-2
CAWSVEGQAPTF,TGTGCCTGGAGTGTAGAGGGTCAGGCCCCAACTTTT,-,TRBV30,-,TRBJ1-5
CASSKDGDYGYTF,TGCGCCAGCAGCAAGGACGGGGACTATGGCTACACCTTC,-,TRBV5-1,-,TRBJ1-2
CASSEGLMNTEAFF,TGTGCCAGTAGTGAGGGCCTTATGAACACTGAAGCTTTCTTT,-,TRBV19,-,TRBJ1-1
CASSSRGNGNTIYF,TGTGCCAGCAGCAGCCGGGGGAATGGAAACACCATATATTTT,-,TRBV5-6,-,TRBJ1-3
CASSLQVGPGAGELFF,TGTGCCAGCAGCTTACAAGTGGGGCCGGGGGCCGGGGAGCTGTTTTTT,-,TRBV7-3,-,TRBJ2-2
CASSLGTGGGSPLHF,TGTGCCAGCAGCTTAGGAACAGGGGGCGGATCACCCCTCCACTTT,TRBD1,TRBV7-9,-,TRBJ1-6
CASSLAWALGEETQYF,TGCGCCAGCAGCTTGGCGTGGGCCCTGGGAGAAGAGACCCAGTACTTC,-,TRBV5-1,-,TRBJ2-5
CASPIPGERVGYEQYF,TGTGCCAGTCCCATACCAGGGGAACGGGTGGGGTACGAGCAGTACTTC,-,TRBV19,-,TRBJ2-7
CASSQDSGPHNEQFF,TGCGCCAGCAGCCAAGACAGCGGGCCCCACAATGAGCAGTTCTTC,-,TRBV4-3,-,TRBJ2-1
CASSQAPGLASEETQYF,TGCGCCAGCAGCCAAGCTCCGGGACTAGCGTCTGAAGAGACCCAGTACTTC,TRBD2,TRBV4-1,-,TRBJ2-5
CASFAPTGRTSRGIQPQHF,TGTGCCAGCTTTGCCCCTACAGGCCGCACTTCTAGGGGGATTCAGCCCCAGCATTTT,-,TRBV6-4,-,TRBJ1-5
CASSLMGQAYEQYF,TGTGCCAGCAGCTTGATGGGACAAGCCTACGAGCAGTACTTC,-,TRBV11-2,few,TRBJ2-7
CASSLTASGLSEQFF,TGTGCCAGCAGTTTGACGGCTAGCGGTCTGTCGGAGCAGTTCTTC,TRBD2,TRBV27,-,TRBJ2-1
CAISESGTTWGETQYF,TGTGCCATCAGTGAGTCAGGGACTACGTGGGGGGAGACCCAGTACTTC,TRBD2,TRBV10-3,-,TRBJ2-5
CASSLDRGRKQYF,TGCGCCAGCAGCTTGGACCGCGGGCGGAAGCAGTACTTC,-,TRBV5-1,-,TRBJ2-7
CASNRVANTEAFF,TGTGCCTCTAACAGGGTAGCGAACACTGAAGCTTTCTTT,-,TRBV10-3,-,TRBJ1-1
CASIRGGGNTGELFF,TGTGCCAGTATCCGCGGGGGGGGGAACACCGGGGAGCTGTTTTTT,TRBD2,TRBV19,-,TRBJ2-2
CASSPPSGQADEQFF,TGTGCCAGCTCACCACCTAGCGGCCAGGCCGATGAGCAGTTCTTC,-,TRBV18,once,TRBJ2-1
CASRTGDSGANVLTF,TGTGCCAGTAGGACAGGGGACTCTGGGGCCAACGTCCTGACTTTC,TRBD1,TRBV19,-,TRBJ2-6
CASSYAGAGKNIQYF,TGTGCCAGCAGTTACGCGGGGGCTGGCAAAAACATTCAGTACTTC,-,TRBV6-5,-,TRBJ2-4
CASSPGTDTGELFF,TGTGCCAGCTCACCCGGGACAGACACCGGGGAGCTGTTTTTT,TRBD1,TRBV18,-,TRBJ2-2
CAISAGEAGANVLTF,TGTGCCATCAGTGCTGGGGAGGCCGGGGCCAACGTCCTGACTTTC,-,TRBV10-3,-,TRBJ2-6
CASSLRGTNEKLFF,TGTGCCAGCAGCTTAAGAGGGACTAATGAAAAACTGTTTTTT,-,TRBV7-9,-,TRBJ1-4
CALAPGQRYYTF,TGTGCCCTCGCCCCGGGACAGCGCTACTACACCTTC,TRBD1,TRBV30,-,TRBJ1-2
CASSLRPTGGVIFGKNSQYF,TGTGCCAGCAGTTTACGACCCACAGGGGGCGTTATCTTTGGCAAAAACAGTCAGTACTTC,TRBD1,TRBV27,-,TRBJ2-4
CASSPGQQGNTEAFF,TGTGCCAGCTCACCAGGGCAACAGGGGAACACTGAAGCTTTCTTT,-,TRBV18,-,TRBJ1-1
CASLSTGVYEQYF,TGTGCCAGCCTATCGACAGGGGTTTACGAGCAGTACTTC,TRBD1,TRBV2,-,TRBJ2-7